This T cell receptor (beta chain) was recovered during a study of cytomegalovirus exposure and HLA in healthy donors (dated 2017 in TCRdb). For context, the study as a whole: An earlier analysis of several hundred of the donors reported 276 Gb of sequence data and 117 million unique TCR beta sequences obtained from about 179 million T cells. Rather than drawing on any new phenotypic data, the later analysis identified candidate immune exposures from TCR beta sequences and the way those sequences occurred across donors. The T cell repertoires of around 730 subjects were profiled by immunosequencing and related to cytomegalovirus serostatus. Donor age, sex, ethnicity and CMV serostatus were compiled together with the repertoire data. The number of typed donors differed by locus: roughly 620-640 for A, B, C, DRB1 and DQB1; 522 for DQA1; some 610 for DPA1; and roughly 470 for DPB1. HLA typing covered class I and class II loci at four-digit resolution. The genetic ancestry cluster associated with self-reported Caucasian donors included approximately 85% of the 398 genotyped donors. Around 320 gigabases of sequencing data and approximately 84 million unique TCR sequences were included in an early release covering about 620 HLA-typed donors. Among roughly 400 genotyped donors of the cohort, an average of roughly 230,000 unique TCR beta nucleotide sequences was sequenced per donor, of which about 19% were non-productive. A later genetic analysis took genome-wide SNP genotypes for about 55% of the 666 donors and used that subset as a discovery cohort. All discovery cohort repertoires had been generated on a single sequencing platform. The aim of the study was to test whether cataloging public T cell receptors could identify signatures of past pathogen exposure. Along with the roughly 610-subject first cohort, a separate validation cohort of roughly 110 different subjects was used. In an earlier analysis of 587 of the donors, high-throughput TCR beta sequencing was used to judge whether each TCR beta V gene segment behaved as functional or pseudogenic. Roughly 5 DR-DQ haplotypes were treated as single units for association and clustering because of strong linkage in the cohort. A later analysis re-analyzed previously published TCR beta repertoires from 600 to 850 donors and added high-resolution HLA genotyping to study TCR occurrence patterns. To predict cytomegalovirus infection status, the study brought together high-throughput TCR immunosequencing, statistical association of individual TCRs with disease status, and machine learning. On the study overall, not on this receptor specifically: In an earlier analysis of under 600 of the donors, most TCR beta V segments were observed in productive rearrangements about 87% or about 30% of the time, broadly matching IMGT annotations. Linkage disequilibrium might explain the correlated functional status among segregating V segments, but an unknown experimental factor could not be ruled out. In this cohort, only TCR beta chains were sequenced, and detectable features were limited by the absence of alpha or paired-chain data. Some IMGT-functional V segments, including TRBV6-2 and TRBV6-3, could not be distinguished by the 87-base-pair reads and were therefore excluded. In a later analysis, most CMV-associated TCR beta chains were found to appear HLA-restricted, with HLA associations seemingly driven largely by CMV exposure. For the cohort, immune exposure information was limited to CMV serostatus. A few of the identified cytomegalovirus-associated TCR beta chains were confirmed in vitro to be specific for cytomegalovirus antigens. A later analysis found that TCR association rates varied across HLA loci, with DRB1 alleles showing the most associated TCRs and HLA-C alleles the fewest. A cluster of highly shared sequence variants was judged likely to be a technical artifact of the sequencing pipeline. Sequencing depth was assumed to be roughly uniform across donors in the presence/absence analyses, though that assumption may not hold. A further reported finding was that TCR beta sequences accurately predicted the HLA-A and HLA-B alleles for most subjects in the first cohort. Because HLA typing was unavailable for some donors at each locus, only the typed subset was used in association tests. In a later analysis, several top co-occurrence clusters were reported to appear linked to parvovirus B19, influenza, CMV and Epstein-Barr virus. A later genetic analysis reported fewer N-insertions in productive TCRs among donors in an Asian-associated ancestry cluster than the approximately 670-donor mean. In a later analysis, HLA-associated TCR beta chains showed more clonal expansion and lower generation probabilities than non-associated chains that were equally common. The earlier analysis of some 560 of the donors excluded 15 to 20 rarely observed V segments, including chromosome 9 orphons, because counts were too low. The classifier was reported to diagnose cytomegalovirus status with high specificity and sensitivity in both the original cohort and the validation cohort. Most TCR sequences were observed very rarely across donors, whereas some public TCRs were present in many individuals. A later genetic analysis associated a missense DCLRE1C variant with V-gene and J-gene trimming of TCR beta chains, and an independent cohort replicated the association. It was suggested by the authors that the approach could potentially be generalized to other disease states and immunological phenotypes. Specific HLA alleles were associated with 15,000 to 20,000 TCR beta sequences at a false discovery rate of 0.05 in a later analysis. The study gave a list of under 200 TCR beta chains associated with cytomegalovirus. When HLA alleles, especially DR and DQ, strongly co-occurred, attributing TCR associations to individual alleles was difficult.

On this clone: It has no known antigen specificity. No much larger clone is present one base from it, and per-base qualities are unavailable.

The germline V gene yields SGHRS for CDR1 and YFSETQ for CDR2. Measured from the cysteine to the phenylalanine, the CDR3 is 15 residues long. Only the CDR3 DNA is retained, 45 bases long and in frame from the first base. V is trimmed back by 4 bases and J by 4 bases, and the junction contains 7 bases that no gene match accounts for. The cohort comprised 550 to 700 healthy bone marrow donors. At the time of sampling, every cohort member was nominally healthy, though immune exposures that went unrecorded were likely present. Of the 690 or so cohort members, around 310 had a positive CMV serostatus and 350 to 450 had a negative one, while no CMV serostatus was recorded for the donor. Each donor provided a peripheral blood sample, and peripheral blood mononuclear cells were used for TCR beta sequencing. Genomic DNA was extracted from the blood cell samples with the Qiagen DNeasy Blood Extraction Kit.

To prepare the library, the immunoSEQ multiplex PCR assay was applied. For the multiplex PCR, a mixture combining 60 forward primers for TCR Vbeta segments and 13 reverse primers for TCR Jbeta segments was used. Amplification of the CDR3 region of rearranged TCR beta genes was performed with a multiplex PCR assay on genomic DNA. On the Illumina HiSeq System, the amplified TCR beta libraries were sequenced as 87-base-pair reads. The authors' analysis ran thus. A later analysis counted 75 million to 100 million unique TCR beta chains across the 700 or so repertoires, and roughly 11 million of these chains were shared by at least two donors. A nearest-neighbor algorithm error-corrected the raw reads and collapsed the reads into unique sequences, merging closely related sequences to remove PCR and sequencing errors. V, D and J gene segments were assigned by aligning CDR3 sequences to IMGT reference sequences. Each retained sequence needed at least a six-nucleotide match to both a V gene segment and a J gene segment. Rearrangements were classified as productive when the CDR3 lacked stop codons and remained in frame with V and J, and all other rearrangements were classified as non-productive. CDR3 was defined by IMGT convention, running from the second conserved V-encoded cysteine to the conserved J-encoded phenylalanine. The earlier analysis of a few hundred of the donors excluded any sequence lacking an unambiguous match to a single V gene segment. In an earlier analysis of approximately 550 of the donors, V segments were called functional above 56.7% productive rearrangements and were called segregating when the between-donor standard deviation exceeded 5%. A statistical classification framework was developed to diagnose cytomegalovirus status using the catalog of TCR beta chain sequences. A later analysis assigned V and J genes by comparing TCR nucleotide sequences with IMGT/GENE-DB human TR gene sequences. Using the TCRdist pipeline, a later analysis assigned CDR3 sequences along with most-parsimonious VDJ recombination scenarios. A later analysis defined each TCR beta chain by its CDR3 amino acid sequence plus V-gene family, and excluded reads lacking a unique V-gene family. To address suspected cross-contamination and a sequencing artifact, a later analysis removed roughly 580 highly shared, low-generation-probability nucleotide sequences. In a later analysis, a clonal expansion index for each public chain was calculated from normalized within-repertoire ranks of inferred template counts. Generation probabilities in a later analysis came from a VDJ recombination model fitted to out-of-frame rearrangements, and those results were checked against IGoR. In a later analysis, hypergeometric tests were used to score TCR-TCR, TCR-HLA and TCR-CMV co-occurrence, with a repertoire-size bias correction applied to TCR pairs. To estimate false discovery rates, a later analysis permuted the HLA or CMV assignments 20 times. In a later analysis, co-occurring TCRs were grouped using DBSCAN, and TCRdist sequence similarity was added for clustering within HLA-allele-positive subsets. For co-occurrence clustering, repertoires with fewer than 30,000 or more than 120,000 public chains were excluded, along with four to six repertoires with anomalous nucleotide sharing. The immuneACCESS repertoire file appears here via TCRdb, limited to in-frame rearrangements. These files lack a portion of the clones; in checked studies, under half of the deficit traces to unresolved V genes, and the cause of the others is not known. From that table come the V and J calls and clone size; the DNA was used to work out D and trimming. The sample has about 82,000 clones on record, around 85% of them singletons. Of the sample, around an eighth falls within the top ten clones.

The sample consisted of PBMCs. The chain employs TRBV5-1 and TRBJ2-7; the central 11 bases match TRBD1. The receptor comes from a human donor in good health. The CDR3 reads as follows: CASSRDRGVGYEQYF. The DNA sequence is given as TGCGCCAGCAGCAGGGACAGGGGGGTGGGATACGAGCAGTACTTC. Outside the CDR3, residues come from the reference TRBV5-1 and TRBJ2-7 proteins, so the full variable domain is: KAGVTQTPRYLIKTRGQQVTLSCSPISGHRSVSWYQQTPGQGLQFLFEYFSETQRNKGNFPGRFSGRQFSNSRSEMNVSTLELGDSALYLCASSRDRGVGYEQYFGPGTRLTVT.